This T cell receptor (beta chain) was documented in a study of blood T cells in healthy people across ages. Study conclusions and caveats: CMV status of donors was not determined, possibly confounding expanded clonotype changes. Per million T cells, TCR beta diversity dropped about linearly as age rose.

A word on this clonotype: Its antigen is unidentified.

Germline CDR1 SEHNR, CDR2 FQNEAQ (reference sequence). The V gene end was trimmed by 5 bases and the J gene end by 8 bases; junction bases not matched to a gene: 8. CDR3 size: 13 residues. Using a J-beta primer mix together with a sample-barcoded 5' primer, a second PCR was run for 7 to 11 cycles. In TCRdb, the 5' RACE reads were re-called with MiXCR into one record per CDR3 protein. The sample gives around 1.5 million distinct CDR3 sequences, about 32% of which show up once; 11% is in the top ten. The sequence came from a woman aged 30 to 39 in good health. The material sequenced was blood. The V call is TRBV7-9, the J call TRBJ1-1, with TRBD1 matching over 7 bases. CDR3 region: CASSPHGDSEAFF. The CDR3 coding sequence is TGTGCCAGCAGCCCACACGGGGACAGCGAAGCTTTCTTT.